One sample yielded the 22 T cell receptor beta chains listed below, sequenced in a study of shared clonotypes between healthy human individuals. Assay used: immunoSEQ multiplex PCR; TCRdb lists only in-frame clones, some missing. The sample holds over a million clones; around 76% are singletons and the top ten take around 1.5%. Sequenced sample: memory CD4+ T cells sorted from blood. The subset was: CD45RA-negative fraction. Every receptor here comes from a man in his late teens or twenties in good health.

V gene TRBV30 combines with J gene TRBJ2-3; D unresolved. V was clipped by 0 bases and J by 3 bases, with 13 bases between them. This CDR3 region has 15 residues. The germline V gene encodes CDR1 GTSNPN and CDR2 SVGIG (reference sequence). CDR3: CAWSVRIGGTDTQYF. CDR3 DNA sequence: TGTGCCTGGAGTGTACGTATTGGTGGAACAGATACGCAGTATTTT.

The chain is built from TRBV5-6 and TRBJ1-4; the match to TRBD1 covers 8 bases. There are 14 residues in the CDR3. Germline CDR1 SGHDT, CDR2 YYEEEE. V trimming: 4 bases; J trimming: 8 bases; junction bases outside the gene matches: 7. CDR3 in amino acids: CASSTDRGWEKLFF. For the CDR3, the DNA is TGTGCCAGCAGCACCGACAGGGGATGGGAAAAACTGTTTTTT.

The gene calls are TRBV6-1 and TRBJ1-5; no clear D gene. Germline-derived CDR1 and CDR2 are MNHNS and SASEGT. Trimming left V 2 bases short and J 1 base short, with 12 bases between. CDR3 length: 16 amino acids. This chain's CDR3 is CASSESAVKSNQPQHF. CDR3 in DNA: TGTGCCAGCAGTGAATCGGCAGTAAAAAGCAATCAGCCCCAGCATTTT.

This chain joins TRBV18 and TRBJ1-1, with TRBD1 identical over 9 bases. With V trimmed by 4 bases and J by 5 bases, 2 bases remained unmatched. This CDR3 spans 13 amino acids. The germline V gene encodes CDR1 KGHSH and CDR2 LQKENI. The CDR3 protein is CASSLDRGTEAFF. The CDR3 DNA reads TGTGCCAGCTCACTGGACAGGGGAACTGAAGCTTTCTTT.

This clone was observed once. The V gene is TRBV7-6, the J gene TRBJ1-6; the D is unclear. The CDR3 extends over 13 amino acids. V gave up 5 bases and J gave up 7 bases, with 9 bases separating them. Germline CDR1 is SGHVS and CDR2 is FNYEAQ. CDR3 residues: CASSPRENSPLHF. The CDR3 DNA is TGTGCCAGCAGCCCTAGGGAGAATTCACCCCTCCACTTT.

This clone was observed once. J is TRBJ2-3 and V is TRBV7-9; the D call may be TRBD1 or TRBD2 (5 bases each). Germline V gene lookup returns CDR1 SEHNR and CDR2 FQNEAQ (reference sequence). CDR3 size: 11 residues. Between the trimmed V and J ends, which lost 4 bases and 8 bases, there was a span of 7 bases. The CDR3 here is CASSSGTTQYF. CDR3 bases: TGTGCCAGCAGCTCCGGGACTACGCAGTATTTT.

This chain uses TRBV10-3 with TRBJ2-3, with TRBD1 as a possible D gene (5 bases). This CDR3 contains 11 residues. V lost 10 bases and J 2 bases, leaving 7 bases between the germline ends. Germline CDR1 is ENHRY and CDR2 is SYGVKD. CDR3: CATGYTDTQYF. The CDR3, as DNA: TGTGCCACAGGGTACACAGATACGCAGTATTTT.

The rearrangement links TRBV23-1 to TRBJ2-6; no reliable D call. TRBV23-1 is an open reading frame whose function is uncertain. The V end was cut by 0 bases, the J end by 2 bases, with 17 bases between. The CDR3 totals 19 residues. DNA of the CDR3: TGCGCCAGCAGTCAATCACCCATTACTTGGATACCTGGGGCCAACGTCCTGACTTTC. This sequence encodes CASSQSPITWIPGANVLTF.

This rearrangement joins TRBV27 to TRBJ1-2; weak D call: TRBD1 (5 bases). This CDR3 is 15 amino acids long. From germline, CDR1 is MNHEY and CDR2 SMNVEV (reference sequence). V was trimmed by 2 bases and J by 2 bases, leaving 12 bases between them. The CDR3 loop is CASSLGRGINYGYTF. The CDR3 DNA follows: TGTGCCAGCAGTTTAGGCCGGGGGATCAACTATGGCTACACCTTC.

V and J are TRBV4-1 and TRBJ2-2, with D perhaps being TRBD1 or TRBD2 (5 bases each). The CDR3 has 14 amino acids. Germline CDR1 MGHRA, CDR2 YSYEKL. V lost 3 bases, J lost 7 bases, and 12 bases lay in between. The CDR3: CASSHPGRGGELFF. For the CDR3, the DNA is TGCGCCAGCAGCCACCCGGGACGAGGCGGGGAGCTGTTTTTT.

The V call is TRBV7-9, the J call TRBJ2-3; D is ambiguous. The length of the CDR3 is 16 residues. Trimming took 1 base from V and 1 from J, leaving 12 bases between them. From germline, CDR1 is SEHNR and CDR2 FQNEAQ (reference sequence). Here the CDR3 reads CASSLVSPYGTDTQYF. Written as DNA, the CDR3 is TGTGCCAGCAGCTTAGTTTCCCCCTATGGCACAGATACGCAGTATTTT. The full variable domain, rest sourced from reference TRBV7-9 and TRBJ2-3, is DTGVSQNPRHKITKRGQNVTFRCDPISEHNRLYWYRQTLGQGPEFLTYFQNEAQLEKSRLLSDRFSAERPKGSFSTLEIQRTEQGDSAMYLCASSLVSPYGTDTQYFGPGTRLTVL.

This clone was recorded many times. Other DNA sequences in the sample encode the same CDR3. The V call is TRBV11-2, the J call TRBJ1-2, with 7 bases identical to TRBD1. The V gene's germline CDR1 is SGHAT and CDR2 FQNNGV. V gave up 5 bases and J gave up 4 bases; unmatched junction bases: 1. The CDR3 covers 12 residues. The CDR3 DNA sequence: TGTGCCAGCAGCCCAGGGGGCTATGGCTACACCTTC. It is translated as CASSPGGYGYTF.

A single count supports this clone. The rearrangement uses TRBV30 and TRBJ2-5, with D tentatively TRBD1 (5 bases). This CDR3 contains 11 residues. Germline loops: CDR1 GTSNPN, CDR2 SVGIG (reference sequence). Trimming stripped 4 bases from V and 5 bases from J, with 8 bases between. The CDR3 loop is CAWTGMETQYF. As DNA, the CDR3 is TGTGCCTGGACAGGGATGGAGACCCAGTACTTC.

The chain carries TRBV29-1 and TRBJ1-2, with 8 bases aligning to TRBD1. The CDR3 is 16 residues long. The J segment lost 3 bases and the V segment lost 3 bases, leaving 12 bases of the junction unmatched. Germline V gives CDR1 SQVTM, CDR2 ANQGSEA. The CDR3 bases are TGCAGCGTTGATCAACAGGGGGGTTTTTTGGACTATGGCTACACCTTC. Translation: CSVDQQGGFLDYGYTF.

The rearrangement joins TRBV15 to TRBJ1-6; 8 positions agree with TRBD1. V trimming: 6 bases; J trimming: 12 bases; junction bases outside the gene matches: 10. Looked up from germline, CDR1 is LNHNV and CDR2 is YYDKDF (reference sequence). CDR3 length equals 14 residues. CDR3 amino acids: CATRGGDRSRPLHF. As DNA, the CDR3 is TGTGCCACCAGAGGCGGGGACAGGTCCCGACCCCTCCACTTT.

The gene calls are TRBV15 and TRBJ2-7, with 9 bases matching TRBD2. The CDR3 covers 15 residues. V dropped 4 bases and J dropped 4; count of bases not matched to a gene: 8. Germline-derived CDR1 and CDR2 are LNHNV and YYDKDF (reference sequence). As DNA, the CDR3 is TGTGCCACCAGCACATACCCGGGACTAGCTTACGAGCAGTACTTC. Amino acids: CATSTYPGLAYEQYF.

The V gene is TRBV10-3, the J gene TRBJ2-5; D possibly matches TRBD1 or TRBD2 (6 bases each). This CDR3 is 15 amino acids long. The V end was cut by 0 bases, the J end by 5 bases, with 13 bases between. The germline CDR1 and CDR2 sequences are ENHRY and SYGVKD. CDR3 region: CAISESIGGGETQYF. CDR3 in DNA: TGTGCCATCAGTGAGTCGATAGGAGGGGGGGAGACCCAGTACTTC.

This clone appeared a single time. As DNA, the CDR3 is TGTGCTAGTGGTTTGGACCCCCGTACGGGAACTAATGAAAAACTGTTTTTT. Translation: CASGLDPRTGTNEKLFF. The chain recombines TRBV12-5 with TRBJ1-4; D call uncertain. The V gene's germline CDR1 is LGHNT and CDR2 FRNRAP. Trimming pared 1 base from V and 1 base from J, leaving 13 bases between. This CDR3 comprises 17 residues.

This chain joins TRBV30 and TRBJ2-2; D may be TRBD1 (5 bases). The germline gives CDR1 GTSNPN, CDR2 SVGIG (reference sequence). The CDR3 covers 15 residues. V was clipped by 0 bases and J by 0 bases, with 8 bases between them. Written as DNA, the CDR3 is TGTGCCTGGAGTGTAGTCAGGGCGAACACCGGGGAGCTGTTTTTT. This gives the protein CAWSVVRANTGELFF.

The V gene is TRBV2, the J gene TRBJ2-7; D unclear. Germline loops: CDR1 SNHLY, CDR2 FYNNEI. The CDR3 contains 14 residues. V lost 6 bases to trimming and J lost 3 bases, with 15 bases between them. This CDR3 is CASSSEALGYEQYF. In nucleotides, the CDR3 is TGTGCCAGCAGCTCCGAAGCTCTAGGCTACGAGCAGTACTTC.

The V gene is TRBV19, the J gene TRBJ1-5; possible D gene TRBD1, 6 bases. CDR3 size: 16 residues. The ends were cut back, 0 bases at V and 6 bases at J, with 15 bases in the middle. Germline V gives CDR1 LNHDA, CDR2 SQIVND (reference sequence). As DNA, the CDR3 is TGTGCCAGTAGTATAGATTTCCGGGGGCGAGGTCAGCCCCAGCATTTT. Protein: CASSIDFRGRGQPQHF.

CDR3 amino acids: CASSDLAPLGRGNSPLHF. The DNA of the CDR3 is TGTGCCAGCAGTGATCTCGCACCCTTGGGCAGGGGGAATTCACCCCTCCACTTT. The V call is TRBV6-1, the J call TRBJ1-6; 7 bases map to TRBD1. Germline loops: CDR1 MNHNS, CDR2 SASEGT. The CDR3 has 18 amino acids. Losses at the gene ends were 3 bases for V and 7 bases for J; bases not matched to a gene: 15.